This T cell receptor beta chain was retrieved from a study of blood T cell repertoires in COVID-19. About the study: Both acute and convalescent COVID-19 samples were obtained from the United States, Italy and Spain.

Donors of Cohort 3 who recovered were those that had two negative PCRs, clearance, or symptom resolution. Germline CDR1 and CDR2: KGHSH and LQKENI. There are 18 residues in the CDR3. V lost 5 bases and J lost 1; bases outside the gene matches: 8. Original analysis: For nucleated cells, counts were estimated from reference gene primer amplification. Sequencing used immunoSEQ multiplex PCR; TCRdb keeps in-frame clones, though not all of them. That table furnishes V, J and clone size, whereas the DNA furnished D and trimming. This sample has approximately 170,000 clones, with more than 80% found just once.

This TCR was sampled from a man aged 45-60 years who had recovered from COVID-19. The chain is built from TRBV18 and TRBJ2-4; 13 nucleotides line up with TRBD2. Sequenced input: PBMCs or T cells enriched from blood (not recorded which). The CDR3 bases are TGTGCCAGCTCAGAGGGACTAGCGGGGTTATTTGCCAAAAACATTCAGTACTTC. This sequence encodes CASSEGLAGLFAKNIQYF.